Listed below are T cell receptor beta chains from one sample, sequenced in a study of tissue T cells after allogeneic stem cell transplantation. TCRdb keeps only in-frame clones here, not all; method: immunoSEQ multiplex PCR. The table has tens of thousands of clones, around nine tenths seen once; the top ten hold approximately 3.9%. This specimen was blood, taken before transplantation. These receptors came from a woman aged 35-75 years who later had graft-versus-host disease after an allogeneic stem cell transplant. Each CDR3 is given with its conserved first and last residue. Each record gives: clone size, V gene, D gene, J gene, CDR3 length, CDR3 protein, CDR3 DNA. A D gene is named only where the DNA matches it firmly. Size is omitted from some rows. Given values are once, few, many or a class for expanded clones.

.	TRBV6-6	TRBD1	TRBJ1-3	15	CASRPQGEYGNTIYF	TGTGCCAGCAGACCACAGGGGGAGTATGGAAACACCATATATTTT
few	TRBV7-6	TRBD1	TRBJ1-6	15	CASSLGQGYNSPLHF	TGTGCCAGCAGCTTAGGACAGGGATACAATTCACCCCTCCACTTT
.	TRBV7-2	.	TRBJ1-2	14	CASSLDRVGYGYTF	TGTGCCAGCAGCTTAGACAGGGTTGGCTATGGCTACACCTTC
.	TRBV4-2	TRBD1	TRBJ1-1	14	CASSRPDRGTEAFF	TGTGCCAGCAGCCGACCCGACAGGGGAACTGAAGCTTTCTTT
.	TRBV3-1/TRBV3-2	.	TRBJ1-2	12	CASSLQDFGYTF	TGTGCCAGCAGCCTACAGGATTTTGGCTACACCTTC
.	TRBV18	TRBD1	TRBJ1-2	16	CASSGDRGRTNYGYTF	TGTGCCAGCTCGGGGGACAGGGGCAGGACTAACTATGGCTACACCTTC
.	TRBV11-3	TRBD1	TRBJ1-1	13	CASSFRSGGQAFF	TGTGCCAGCAGCTTTAGGTCAGGGGGCCAAGCTTTCTTT
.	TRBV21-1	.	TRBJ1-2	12	CASTDRGGGYTF	TGTGCCAGCACCGACAGGGGCGGTGGCTACACCTTC
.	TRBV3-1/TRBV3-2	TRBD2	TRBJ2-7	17	CASSQLALCQRDYEQYF	TGTGCCAGCAGCCAGCTTGCGCTATGCCAGCGGGACTACGAGCAGTACTTC
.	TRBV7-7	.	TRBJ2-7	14	CASSLVRYQKLPYF	TGTGCTAGCAGCTTAGTTAGATATCAGAAACTGCCGTACTTC
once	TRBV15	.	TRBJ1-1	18	CATSRGRDEGDGNTEAFF	TGTGCCACCAGCAGAGGTAGGGATGAAGGGGACGGGAACACTGAAGCTTTCTTT
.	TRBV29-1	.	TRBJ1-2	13	CSVERPGNYGYTF	TGCAGCGTTGAACGCCCAGGGAACTATGGCTACACCTTC
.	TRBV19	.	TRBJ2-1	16	CASSKTFGSSYNEQFF	TGTGCCAGTAGTAAAACCTTCGGGAGCTCCTACAATGAGCAGTTCTTC
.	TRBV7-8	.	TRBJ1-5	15	CASSFSAQSNQPQHF	TGTGCCAGCAGCTTTAGTGCCCAGAGCAATCAGCCCCAGCATTTT
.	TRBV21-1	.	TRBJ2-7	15	CASGSSSGSDYEQYF	TGTGCCAGCGGGTCCTCTAGCGGGAGCGACTACGAGCAGTACTTC
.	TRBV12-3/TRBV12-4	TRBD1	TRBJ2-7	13	CASSIRQGSEQYF	TGTGCCAGCAGTATAAGACAGGGCTCCGAGCAGTACTTC
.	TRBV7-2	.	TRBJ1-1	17	CASSLGRRGRTNTEAFF	TGTGCCAGCAGCCTAGGGCGGAGGGGAAGAACGAACACTGAAGCTTTCTTT
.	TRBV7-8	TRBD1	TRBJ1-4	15	CASSPLGQGREKLFF	TGTGCCAGCAGCCCCTTGGGACAGGGGCGGGAAAAACTGTTTTTT
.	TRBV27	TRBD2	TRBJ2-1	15	CASSWRRGLAHEQFF	TGTGCCAGCAGTTGGCGGCGGGGACTAGCACATGAGCAGTTCTTC
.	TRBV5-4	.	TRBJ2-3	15	CASSGRGKGTDTQYF	TGTGCCAGCAGCGGCAGGGGTAAAGGCACAGATACGCAGTATTTT
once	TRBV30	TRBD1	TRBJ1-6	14	CAWSRTGLNSPLHF	TGTGCCTGGAGTAGGACAGGGCTAAATTCACCCCTCCACTTT
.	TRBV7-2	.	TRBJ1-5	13	CASSSGSNQPQHF	TGTGCCAGCAGCTCGGGTAGCAATCAGCCCCAGCATTTT
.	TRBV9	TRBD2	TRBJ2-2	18	CASSVAASGSPNTGELFF	TGTGCCAGCAGCGTAGCAGCTAGCGGGAGTCCCAACACCGGGGAGCTGTTTTTT
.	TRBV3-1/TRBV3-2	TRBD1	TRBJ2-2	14	CASSYRGSTGELFF	TGTGCCAGCAGCTACAGGGGGAGCACCGGGGAGCTGTTTTTT
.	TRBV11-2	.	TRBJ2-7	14	CASSLVPGTYEQYF	TGTGCCAGCAGCTTAGTCCCAGGAACCTACGAGCAGTACTTC
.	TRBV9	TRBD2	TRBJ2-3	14	CASSYRLASDTQYF	TGTGCCAGCAGTTATCGACTAGCCTCAGATACGCAGTATTTT
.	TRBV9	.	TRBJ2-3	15	CASASGGGGSDTQYF	TGTGCCAGCGCCTCGGGCGGAGGGGGGTCAGATACGCAGTATTTT
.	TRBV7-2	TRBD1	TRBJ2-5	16	CASSLAGTGGGETQYF	TGTGCCAGCAGCTTAGCAGGGACAGGGGGAGGAGAGACCCAGTACTTC
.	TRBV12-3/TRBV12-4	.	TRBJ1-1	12	CASSLKGIEAFF	TGTGCCAGCAGTTTAAAGGGGATTGAAGCTTTCTTT
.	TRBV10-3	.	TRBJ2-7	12	CAISENHYEQYF	TGTGCCATCAGTGAGAATCACTACGAGCAGTACTTC
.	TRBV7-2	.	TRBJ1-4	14	CASSLGRTPEKLFF	TGTGCCAGCAGCTTAGGGCGGACCCCTGAAAAACTGTTTTTT
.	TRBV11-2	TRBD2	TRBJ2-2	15	CASRPGLAGTGELFF	TGTGCCAGCAGGCCCGGGCTAGCGGGAACCGGGGAGCTGTTTTTT
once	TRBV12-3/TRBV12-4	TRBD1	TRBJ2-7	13	CASTRQGSGEQYF	TGTGCCAGCACCCGACAGGGATCCGGCGAGCAGTACTTC
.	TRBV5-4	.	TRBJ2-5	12	CASSFSAETQYF	TGTGCCAGCAGCTTCTCTGCGGAGACCCAGTACTTC
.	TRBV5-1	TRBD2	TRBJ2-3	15	CASSESGRAADTQYF	TGCGCCAGCAGCGAAAGCGGGAGGGCCGCAGATACGCAGTATTTT
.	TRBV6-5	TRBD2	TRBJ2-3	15	CASSKLAGHTDTQYF	TGTGCCAGCAGTAAACTAGCGGGACACACAGATACGCAGTATTTT
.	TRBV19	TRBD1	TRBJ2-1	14	CASSMGTAYNEQFF	TGTGCCAGTAGTATGGGGACAGCCTACAATGAGCAGTTCTTC
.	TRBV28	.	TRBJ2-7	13	CASNPQGPYEQYF	TGTGCCAGCAATCCCCAGGGCCCCTACGAGCAGTACTTC
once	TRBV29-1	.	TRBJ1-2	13	CSVEDPGLRGYTF	TGCAGCGTTGAAGATCCCGGGTTGCGCGGCTACACCTTC
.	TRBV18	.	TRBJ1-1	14	CASSLGRSGTEAFF	TGTGCCAGCTCACTCGGACGGTCGGGCACTGAAGCTTTCTTT
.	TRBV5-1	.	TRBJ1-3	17	CASSLGGPMSSGNTIYF	TGCGCCAGCAGCTTGGGGGGACCCATGAGCTCTGGAAACACCATATATTTT
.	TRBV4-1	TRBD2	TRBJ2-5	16	CASSQGTSGSGETQYF	TGCGCCAGCAGCCAAGGGACTAGCGGGAGCGGGGAGACCCAGTACTTC
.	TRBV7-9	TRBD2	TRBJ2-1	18	CASSGSGLAGVEGNEQFF	TGTGCCAGCAGCGGATCTGGACTAGCGGGAGTGGAGGGCAATGAGCAGTTCTTC
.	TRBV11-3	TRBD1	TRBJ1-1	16	CASSPGQGQMNTEAFF	TGTGCCAGCAGCCCCGGACAGGGACAAATGAACACTGAAGCTTTCTTT
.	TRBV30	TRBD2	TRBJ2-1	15	CAWSTGTSLGNEQFF	TGTGCCTGGTCTACCGGGACTAGTCTGGGGAATGAGCAGTTCTTC
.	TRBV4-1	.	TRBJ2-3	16	CASSQEGGRSSDTQYF	TGCGCCAGCAGCCAAGAAGGAGGGAGGAGCAGCGATACGCAGTATTTT
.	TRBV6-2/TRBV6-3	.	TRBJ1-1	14	CASSPGGGISEAFF	TGTGCCAGCAGCCCTGGGGGGGGGATCTCTGAAGCTTTCTTT
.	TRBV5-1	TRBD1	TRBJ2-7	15	CASAKGAVSSYEQYF	TGCGCCAGCGCCAAGGGGGCTGTCAGCTCCTACGAGCAGTACTTC
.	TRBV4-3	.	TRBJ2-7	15	CASSQWGDPSREQYF	TGCGCCAGCAGCCAATGGGGGGACCCCAGCCGCGAGCAGTACTTC
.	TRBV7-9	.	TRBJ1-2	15	CATGTDKTPNYGYTF	TGTGCCACCGGGACGGACAAGACGCCTAACTATGGCTACACCTTC
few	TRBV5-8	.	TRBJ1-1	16	CASSLQVFGRVTEAFF	TGTGCCAGCAGCTTGCAAGTTTTCGGTAGGGTCACTGAAGCTTTCTTT
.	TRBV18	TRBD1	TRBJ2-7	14	CASSPGTVSYEQYF	TGTGCCAGCTCACCGGGGACAGTCTCCTACGAGCAGTACTTC
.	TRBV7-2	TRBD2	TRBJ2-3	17	CASSDRLAGGPTDTQYF	TGTGCCAGCAGCGACCGACTAGCGGGAGGGCCGACAGATACGCAGTATTTT
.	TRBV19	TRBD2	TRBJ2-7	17	CASSIATLTSGHYEQYF	TGTGCCAGTAGTATAGCGACCCTGACTAGCGGACACTACGAGCAGTACTTC
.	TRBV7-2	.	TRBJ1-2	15	CASSFRDRTTYGYTF	TGTGCCAGCAGCTTTCGCGACCGAACCACATATGGCTACACCTTC
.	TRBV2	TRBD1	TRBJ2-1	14	CAGQPGQGGNEQFF	TGTGCCGGCCAACCGGGACAGGGAGGAAATGAGCAGTTCTTC